The source of this T cell receptor (beta chain) is a study of blood T cells in healthy people across ages. Regarding the study as a whole: Among long-lived donors, naive CD4+ cells were more numerous and diversity higher than in aged donors. The CMV status of each donor remained undetermined, and this could have confounded shifts in expanded clonotypes. Naive T cell percentage by flow cytometry tracked strongly with beta diversity.

Looked up from germline, CDR1 is LGHNT and CDR2 is FRNRAP. V was clipped by 5 bases and J by 3 bases, with 8 bases between them. This CDR3 comprises 13 residues. In regard to this clonotype: Its antigen is unknown.

Through a sample-barcoded 5' primer and a J-beta primer mix, a second PCR was run for roughly 6 to 11 cycles. TCRdb independently ran MiXCR on the 5' RACE reads; one entry per CDR3 protein. The repertoire holds some 1.5 million distinct CDR3 sequences, with 28% as singletons. The source material was blood. This sequence originates from a woman younger than 45 in good health. V and J are TRBV12-5 and TRBJ1-5; D is unresolved. Here the CDR3 reads CASGIVTNQPQHF. CDR3 DNA: TGTGCTAGTGGTATAGTAACCAATCAGCCCCAGCATTTT.